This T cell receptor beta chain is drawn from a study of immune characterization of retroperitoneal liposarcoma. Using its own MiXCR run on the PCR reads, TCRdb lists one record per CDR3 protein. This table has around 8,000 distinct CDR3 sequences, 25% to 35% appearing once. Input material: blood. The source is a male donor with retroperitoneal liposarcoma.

CDR3: CASSDDGDEQYF. CDR3 nucleotide sequence: TGTGCCAGCAGTGATGATGGGGATGAGCAGTACTTC. J is TRBJ2-5 and V is TRBV6-4, with no clear D. Per germline, CDR1 MRHNA and CDR2 SNTAGT. With 3 bases removed from V and 11 bases from J, the gap between germline ends came to 13 bases. This CDR3 comprises 12 residues.